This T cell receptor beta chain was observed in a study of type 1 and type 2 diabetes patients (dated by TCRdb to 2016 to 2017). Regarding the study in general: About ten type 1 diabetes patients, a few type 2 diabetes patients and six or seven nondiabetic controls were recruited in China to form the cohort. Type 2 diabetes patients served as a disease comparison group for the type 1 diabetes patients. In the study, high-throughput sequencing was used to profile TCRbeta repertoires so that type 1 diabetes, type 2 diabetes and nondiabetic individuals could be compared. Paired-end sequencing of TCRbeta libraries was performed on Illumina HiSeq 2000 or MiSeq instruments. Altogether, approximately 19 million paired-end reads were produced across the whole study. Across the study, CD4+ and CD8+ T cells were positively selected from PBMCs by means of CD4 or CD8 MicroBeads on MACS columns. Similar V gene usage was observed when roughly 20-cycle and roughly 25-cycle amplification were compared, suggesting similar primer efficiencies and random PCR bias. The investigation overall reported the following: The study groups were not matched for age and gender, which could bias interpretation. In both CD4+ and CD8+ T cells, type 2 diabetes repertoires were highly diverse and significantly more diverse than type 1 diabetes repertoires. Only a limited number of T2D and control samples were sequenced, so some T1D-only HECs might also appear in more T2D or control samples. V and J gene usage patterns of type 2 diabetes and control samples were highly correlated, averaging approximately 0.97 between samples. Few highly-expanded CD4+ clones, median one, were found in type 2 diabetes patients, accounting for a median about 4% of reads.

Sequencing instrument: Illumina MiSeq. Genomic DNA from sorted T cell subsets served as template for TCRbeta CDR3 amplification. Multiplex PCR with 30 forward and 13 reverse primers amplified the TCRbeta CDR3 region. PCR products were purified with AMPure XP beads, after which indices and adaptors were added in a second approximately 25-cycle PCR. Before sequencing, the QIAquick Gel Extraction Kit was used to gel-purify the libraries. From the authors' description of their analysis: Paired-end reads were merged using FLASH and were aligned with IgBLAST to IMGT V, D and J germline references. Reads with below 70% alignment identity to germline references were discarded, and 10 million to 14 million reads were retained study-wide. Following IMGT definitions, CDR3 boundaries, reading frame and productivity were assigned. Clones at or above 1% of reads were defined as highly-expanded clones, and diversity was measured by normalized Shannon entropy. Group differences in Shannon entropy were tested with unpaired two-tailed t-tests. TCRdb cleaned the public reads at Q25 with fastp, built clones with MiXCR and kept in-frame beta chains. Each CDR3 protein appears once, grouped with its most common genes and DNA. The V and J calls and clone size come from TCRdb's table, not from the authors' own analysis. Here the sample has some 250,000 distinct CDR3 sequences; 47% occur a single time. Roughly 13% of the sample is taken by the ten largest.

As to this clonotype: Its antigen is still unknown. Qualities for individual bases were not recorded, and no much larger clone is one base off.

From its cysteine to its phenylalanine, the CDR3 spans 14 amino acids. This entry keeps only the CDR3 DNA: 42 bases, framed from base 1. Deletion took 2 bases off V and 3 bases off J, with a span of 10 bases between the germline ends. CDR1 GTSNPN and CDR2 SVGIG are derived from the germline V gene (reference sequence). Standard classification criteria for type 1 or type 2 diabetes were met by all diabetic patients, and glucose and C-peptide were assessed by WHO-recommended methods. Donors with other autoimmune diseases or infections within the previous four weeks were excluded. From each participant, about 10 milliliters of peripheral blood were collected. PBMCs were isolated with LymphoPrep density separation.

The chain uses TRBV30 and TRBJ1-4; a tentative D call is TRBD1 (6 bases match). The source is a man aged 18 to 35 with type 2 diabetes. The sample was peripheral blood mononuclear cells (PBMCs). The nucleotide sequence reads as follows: TGTGCCTGGAGTACCACAGGGTCTAATGAAAAACTGTTTTTT. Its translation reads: CAWSTTGSNEKLFF.